This TCR beta chain was identified in a study of response to subunit inactivated influenza vaccine. Overall study findings and caveats: Authors proposed each seasonal influenza vaccination draws in few new T cells.

Each CDR3 protein gets one entry after TCRdb re-called the RT-PCR reads with MiXCR. The table records roughly 760,000 distinct CDR3 sequences, 21% of them present only once. A word on this clonotype: Its antigen remains unidentified.

Germline trimming cut 3 bases from V and 4 bases from J; bases unmatched to any gene: 6. CDR3 length: 16 residues. Germline V gene sequence: CDR1 SGHRS, CDR2 YFSETQ. Material: PBMCs from blood, obtained 5 to 6 days after vaccination. This chain connects TRBV5-1 to TRBJ2-7, with 14 bases fitting TRBD2. This clonotype was obtained from a man aged 50 to 60 who received an inactivated influenza vaccine. CDR3 loop: CASSWGLAGETYEQYF. CDR3 bases: TGCGCCAGCAGCTGGGGACTAGCGGGGGAAACGTACGAGCAGTACTTC.